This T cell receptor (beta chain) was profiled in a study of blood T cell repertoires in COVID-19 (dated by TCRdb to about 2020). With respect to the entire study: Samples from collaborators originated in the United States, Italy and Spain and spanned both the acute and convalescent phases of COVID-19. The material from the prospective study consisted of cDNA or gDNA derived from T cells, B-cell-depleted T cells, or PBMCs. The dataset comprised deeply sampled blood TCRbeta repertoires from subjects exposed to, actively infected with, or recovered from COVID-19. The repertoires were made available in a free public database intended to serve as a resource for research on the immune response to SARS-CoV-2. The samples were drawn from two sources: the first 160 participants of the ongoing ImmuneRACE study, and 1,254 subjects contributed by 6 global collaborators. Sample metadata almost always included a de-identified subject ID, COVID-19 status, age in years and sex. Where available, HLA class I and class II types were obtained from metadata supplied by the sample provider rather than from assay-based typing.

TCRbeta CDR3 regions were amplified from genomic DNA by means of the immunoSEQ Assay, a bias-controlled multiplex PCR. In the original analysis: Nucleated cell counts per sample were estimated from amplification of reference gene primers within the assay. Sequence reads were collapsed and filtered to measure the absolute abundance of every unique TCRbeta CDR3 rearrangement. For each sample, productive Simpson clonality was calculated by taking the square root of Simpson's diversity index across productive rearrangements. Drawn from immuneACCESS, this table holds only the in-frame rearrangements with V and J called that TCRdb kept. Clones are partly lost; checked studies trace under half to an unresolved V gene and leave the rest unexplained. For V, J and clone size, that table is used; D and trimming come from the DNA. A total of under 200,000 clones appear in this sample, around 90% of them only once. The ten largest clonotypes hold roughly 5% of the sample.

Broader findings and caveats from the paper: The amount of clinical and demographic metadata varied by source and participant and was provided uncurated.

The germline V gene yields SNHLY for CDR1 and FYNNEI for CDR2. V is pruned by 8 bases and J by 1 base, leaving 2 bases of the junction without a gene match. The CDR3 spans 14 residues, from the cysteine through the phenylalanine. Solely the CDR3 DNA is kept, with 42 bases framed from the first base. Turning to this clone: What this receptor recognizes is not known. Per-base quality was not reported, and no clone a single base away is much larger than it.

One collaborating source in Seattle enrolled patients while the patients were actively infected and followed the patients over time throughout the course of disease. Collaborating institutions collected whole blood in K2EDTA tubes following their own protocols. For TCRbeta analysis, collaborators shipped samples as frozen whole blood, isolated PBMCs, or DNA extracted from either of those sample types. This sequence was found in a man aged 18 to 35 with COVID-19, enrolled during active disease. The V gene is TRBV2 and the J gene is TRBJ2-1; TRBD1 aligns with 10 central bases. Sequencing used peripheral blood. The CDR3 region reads CASGDRGSYNEQFF. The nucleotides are TGTGCCAGCGGGGACAGGGGATCCTACAATGAGCAGTTCTTC.